These 14 T cell receptor beta chains came from one sample sequenced in a study of beta chain features in type 1 diabetes. As every portion of the isolated RNA was reverse transcribed, the sequencing read expressed TCRB transcripts. Sequencing was performed with immunoSEQ multiplex PCR; in TCRdb, only in-frame clones are kept and a portion is missing. The sample holds 860,000 or so clones; roughly 16% are singletons and the top ten take 0.023%. Source material: naive CD4+ T cells from blood. The receptors derive from a woman between 18 and 30 years old in good health.

This clone was seen a handful of times. V usage is TRBV7-2 and J usage is TRBJ2-2; possibly TRBD2 for D (6 bases). Trimming stripped 1 base from V and 3 bases from J, with 12 bases between. There are 16 residues in the CDR3. CDR1 and CDR2 (germline): SGHTA, FQGNSA. The CDR3 bases are TGTGCCAGCAGCTTAGTTGGAGGGTGGGACACCGGGGAGCTGTTTTTT. The encoded protein is CASSLVGGWDTGELFF.

The chain recombines TRBV7-2 with TRBJ2-7; no reliable D call. Germline assignment: CDR1 SGHTA and CDR2 FQGNSA. V gave up 3 bases and J gave up 12 bases, with 6 bases separating them. The CDR3 is 9 amino acids. This CDR3 is CASSLPRYF. The CDR3, as DNA: TGTGCCAGCAGCTTGCCTCGGTACTTC.

This chain connects TRBV15 to TRBJ2-6; 8 bases are shared with TRBD1. The germline V gene has CDR1 LNHNV and CDR2 YYDKDF (reference sequence). CDR3 length equals 16 residues. V lost 0 bases to trimming and J lost 4 bases; unmatched junction nucleotides: 2. The DNA of the CDR3 is TGTGCCACCAGCAGAGAGACAGGGGCCGGGGCCAACGTCCTGACTTTC. Translating gives CATSRETGAGANVLTF.

This clone has only a few counts. This CDR3 is also generated by other DNA sequences in the sample. The chain employs TRBV5-1 and TRBJ2-7; D uncertain. The CDR3 runs 13 residues. Germline CDR1 is SGHRS and CDR2 is YFSETQ. V shed 2 bases and J shed 1 base, with 7 bases lying between them. CDR3 protein: CASSLGQSYEQYF. The CDR3 DNA reads as TGCGCCAGCAGCTTAGGCCAGTCCTACGAGCAGTACTTC. The full variable domain, its missing parts supplied by reference TRBV5-1 and TRBJ2-7, is KAGVTQTPRYLIKTRGQQVTLSCSPISGHRSVSWYQQTPGQGLQFLFEYFSETQRNKGNFPGRFSGRQFSNSRSEMNVSTLELGDSALYLCASSLGQSYEQYFGPGTRLTVT.

This clone was observed a handful of times. The J gene is TRBJ2-1, the V gene TRBV5-6; 7 nucleotides match TRBD1. Per germline, CDR1 SGHDT and CDR2 YYEEEE. The ends lost 2 bases at V and 9 bases at J; junction bases unmatched: 14. The CDR3 runs 16 residues. As DNA, the CDR3 is TGTGCCAGCAGCTTCGCGCCGGGACAGCAAAGGGGTGAGCAGTTCTTC. This codes for CASSFAPGQQRGEQFF. The full variable domain, completed using reference TRBV5-6 and TRBJ2-1, is DAGVTQSPTHLIKTRGQQVTLRCSPKSGHDTVSWYQQALGQGPQFIFQYYEEEERQRGNFPDRFSGHQFPNYSSELNVNALLLGDSALYLCASSFAPGQQRGEQFFGPGTRLTVL.

The chain joins TRBV4-2 to TRBJ1-2; D might be TRBD1 (6 bases). Per germline, CDR1 LGHNA and CDR2 YNFKEQ. Deletions cut 2 bases from V and 7 bases from J, with 14 bases between. The CDR3 is made up of 14 amino acids. The CDR3, as DNA: TGTGCCAGCAGCCAACCGGAACAGGGAGTTGGCTACACCTTC. Protein product: CASSQPEQGVGYTF.

About this clone: This specimen includes other DNA sequences encoding the same CDR3. The CDR3, as DNA: TGCGCCAGCAGCCTAACAGGGGGCTCCACAGATACGCAGTATTTT. Translating it yields CASSLTGGSTDTQYF. V is TRBV5-1 and J is TRBJ2-3, with 9 positions matching TRBD1. There are 15 residues in the CDR3. Germline CDR1 SGHRS, CDR2 YFSETQ. V trimming: 4 bases; J trimming: 2 bases; junction bases outside the gene matches: 5. The full variable domain, rest sourced from reference TRBV5-1 and TRBJ2-3, is KAGVTQTPRYLIKTRGQQVTLSCSPISGHRSVSWYQQTPGQGLQFLFEYFSETQRNKGNFPGRFSGRQFSNSRSEMNVSTLELGDSALYLCASSLTGGSTDTQYFGPGTRLTVL.

This clone has only a few counts. The rearrangement uses TRBV2 and TRBJ2-3, with D unclear. The V end was cut by 5 bases, the J end by 2 bases, with 11 bases between. Germline CDR1 and CDR2: SNHLY and FYNNEI. The CDR3 has 14 residues. The CDR3 loop reads CASSSELLTDTQYF. The CDR3 DNA follows: TGTGCCAGCAGTTCAGAACTCCTCACAGATACGCAGTATTTT. Together with reference TRBV2 and TRBJ2-3, the CDR3 gives the full variable domain: EPEVTQTPSHQVTQMGQEVILRCVPISNHLYFYWYRQILGQKVEFLVSFYNNEISEKSEIFDDQFSVERPDGSNFTLKIRSTKLEDSAMYFCASSSELLTDTQYFGPGTRLTVL.

As to this clone: The sample holds other DNA sequences that translate to the same CDR3. The rearrangement joins TRBV28 to TRBJ1-5; unclear D gene. This CDR3 spans 13 amino acids. Trimming cost V 7 bases and J 2 bases, with 9 bases left between them. The V gene's germline CDR1 is MDHEN and CDR2 SYDVKM. The CDR3: CASKTGGNQPQHF. The CDR3 bases are TGTGCCAGCAAGACCGGAGGCAATCAGCCCCAGCATTTT.

This rearrangement joins TRBV5-4 to TRBJ2-5, with D perhaps matching TRBD1 or TRBD2 (5 bases each). V lost 4 bases and J lost 4, with 11 bases in between. In germline, CDR1 is SGHNT, CDR2 YYREEE (reference sequence). The CDR3 length is 13 residues. In nucleotides, the CDR3 is TGTGCCAGCAGCCCCCGGGACCGAGAGACCCAGTACTTC. It codes for CASSPRDRETQYF.

This clone has just a few counts. The rearrangement uses TRBV27 and TRBJ2-7; weak D call: TRBD2 (5 bases). V shed 6 bases and J shed 5 bases, with 14 bases lying between them. The CDR3 is made up of 13 amino acids. Germline V gene data show CDR1 as MNHEY and CDR2 as SMNVEV (reference sequence). CDR3 residues: CASSPVRAHEQYF. Written as DNA, the CDR3 is TGTGCCAGCAGCCCTGTGCGGGCTCACGAGCAGTACTTC.

This clone was seen more than once but under ten times. The rearrangement uses TRBV19 and TRBJ2-5, with D maybe TRBD2 (5 bases). This CDR3 spans 15 amino acids. Trimming took 1 base from V and 7 from J, leaving 16 bases between them. Germline values: CDR1 LNHDA, CDR2 SQIVND (reference sequence). The CDR3 spells CASSIGSVLEGTQYF. In DNA, the CDR3 is TGTGCCAGTAGTATAGGATCTGTCCTCGAGGGGACCCAGTACTTC. Based on the CDR3 plus reference TRBV19 and TRBJ2-5, the full variable domain is DGGITQSPKYLFRKEGQNVTLSCEQNLNHDAMYWYRQDPGQGLRLIYYSQIVNDFQKGDIAEGYSVSREKKESFPLTVTSAQKNPTAFYLCASSIGSVLEGTQYFGPGTRLLVL.

V gene TRBV28 combines with J gene TRBJ2-1, with D tentatively TRBD1 (5 bases). The CDR3 runs 15 residues. Germline V gives CDR1 MDHEN, CDR2 SYDVKM. V lost 6 bases, J lost 6 bases, and 18 bases lay in between. The chain's CDR3 is CASSSAGRVPNEQFF. In DNA, the CDR3 is TGTGCCAGCAGCTCGGCAGGCAGGGTCCCCAATGAGCAGTTCTTC.

The chain carries TRBV28 and TRBJ2-7, with D possibly matching TRBD1 (5 bases). V was clipped by 4 bases and J by 2 bases, with 12 bases between them. The CDR3 has 14 amino acids. In germline, CDR1 is MDHEN, CDR2 SYDVKM. The CDR3 loop reads CASSSGQQAYEQYF. CDR3 coding DNA: TGTGCCAGCAGTTCCGGACAACAGGCCTACGAGCAGTACTTC.